This T cell receptor beta chain emerged from a study of blood T cell repertoires in COVID-19. Across the whole study: Nucleic acid was either cDNA or gDNA, and it came from T cells, B-cell-depleted T cells, or PBMCs.

V was shortened by 5 bases and J by 5 bases, with 9 bases between the two germline ends. The CDR3 is 11 amino acids. Germline V gene data show CDR1 as DFQATT and CDR2 as SNEGSKA (reference sequence). The data were produced by immunoSEQ multiplex PCR, yet TCRdb's version contains in-frame clones alone and is incomplete. The repertoire consists of roughly 30,000 clones, with 85% to 90% occurring once and the leading ten covering roughly 1.5%. The chain recombines TRBV20-1 with TRBJ2-5; D call uncertain. The source material was peripheral blood. This clonotype was sampled from a man between 60 and 75 years old with active COVID-19. CDR3 nucleotides: TGCAGTGCTCGCCAAGCGGAGACCCAGTACTTC. As protein: CSARQAETQYF.